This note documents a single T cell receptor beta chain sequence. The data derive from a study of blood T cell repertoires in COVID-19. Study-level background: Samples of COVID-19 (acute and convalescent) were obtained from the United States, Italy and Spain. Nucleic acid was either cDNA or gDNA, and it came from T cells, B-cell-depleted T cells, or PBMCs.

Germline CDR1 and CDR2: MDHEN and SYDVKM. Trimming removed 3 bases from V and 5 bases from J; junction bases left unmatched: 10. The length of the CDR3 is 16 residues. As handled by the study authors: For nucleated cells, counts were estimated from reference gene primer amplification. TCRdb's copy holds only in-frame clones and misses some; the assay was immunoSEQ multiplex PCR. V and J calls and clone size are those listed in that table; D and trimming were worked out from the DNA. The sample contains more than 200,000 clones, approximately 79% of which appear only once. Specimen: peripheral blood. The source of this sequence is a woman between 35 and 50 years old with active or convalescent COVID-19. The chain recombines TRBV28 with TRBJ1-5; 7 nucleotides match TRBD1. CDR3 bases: TGTGCCAGCAGTTTTCCGACAGGGAACGGGCATCAGCCCCAGCATTTT. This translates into CASSFPTGNGHQPQHF. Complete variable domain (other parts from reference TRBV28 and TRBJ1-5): DVKVTQSSRYLVKRTGEKVFLECVQDMDHENMFWYRQDPGLGLRLIYFSYDVKMKEKGDIPEGYSVSREKKERFSLILESASTNQTSMYLCASSFPTGNGHQPQHFGDGTRLSIL.